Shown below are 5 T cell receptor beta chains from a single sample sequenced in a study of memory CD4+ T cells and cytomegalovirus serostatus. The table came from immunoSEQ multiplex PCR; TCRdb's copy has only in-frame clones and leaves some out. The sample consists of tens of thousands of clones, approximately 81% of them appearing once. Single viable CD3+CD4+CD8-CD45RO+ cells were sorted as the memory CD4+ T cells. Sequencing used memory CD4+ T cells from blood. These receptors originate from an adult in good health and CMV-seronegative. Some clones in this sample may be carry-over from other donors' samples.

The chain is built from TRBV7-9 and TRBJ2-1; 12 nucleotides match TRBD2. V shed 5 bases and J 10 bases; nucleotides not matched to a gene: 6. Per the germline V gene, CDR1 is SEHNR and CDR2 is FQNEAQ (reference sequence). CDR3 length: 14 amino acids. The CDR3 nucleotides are TGTGCCAGCAGCGGGGGGACTAGCGGGTGGGAGCAGTTCTTC. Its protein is CASSGGTSGWEQFF.

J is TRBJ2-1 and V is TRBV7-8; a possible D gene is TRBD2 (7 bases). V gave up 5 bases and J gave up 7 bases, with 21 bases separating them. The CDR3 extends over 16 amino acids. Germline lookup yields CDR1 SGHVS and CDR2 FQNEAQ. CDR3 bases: TGTGCCAGCAGCGTTACCGGGAGGACAGTCGGGAATGAGCAGTTCTTC. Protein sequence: CASSVTGRTVGNEQFF. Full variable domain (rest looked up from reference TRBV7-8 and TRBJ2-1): GAGVSQSPRYKVAKRGQDVALRCDPISGHVSLFWYQQALGQGPEFLTYFQNEAQLDKSGLPSDRFFAERPEGSVSTLKIQRTQQEDSAVYLCASSVTGRTVGNEQFFGPGTRLTVL.

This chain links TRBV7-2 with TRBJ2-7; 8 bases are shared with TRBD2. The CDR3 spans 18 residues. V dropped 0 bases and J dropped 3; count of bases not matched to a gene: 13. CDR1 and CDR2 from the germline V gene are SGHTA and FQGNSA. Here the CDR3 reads CASSLASGLGVSVYEQYF. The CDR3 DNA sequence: TGTGCCAGCAGCTTAGCGTCGGGACTAGGTGTGTCGGTCTACGAGCAGTACTTC. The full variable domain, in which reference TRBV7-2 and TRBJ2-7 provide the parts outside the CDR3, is GAGVSQSPSNKVTEKGKDVELRCDPISGHTALYWYRQSLGQGLEFLIYFQGNSAPDKSGLPSDRFSAERTGGSVSTLTIQRTQQEDSAVYLCASSLASGLGVSVYEQYFGPGTRLTVT.

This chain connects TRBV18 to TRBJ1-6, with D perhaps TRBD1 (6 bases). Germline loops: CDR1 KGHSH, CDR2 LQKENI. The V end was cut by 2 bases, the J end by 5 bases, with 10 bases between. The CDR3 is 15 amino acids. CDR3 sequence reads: CASSPSTGHNSPLHF. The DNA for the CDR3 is TGTGCCAGCTCACCATCAACAGGGCATAATTCACCCCTCCACTTT.

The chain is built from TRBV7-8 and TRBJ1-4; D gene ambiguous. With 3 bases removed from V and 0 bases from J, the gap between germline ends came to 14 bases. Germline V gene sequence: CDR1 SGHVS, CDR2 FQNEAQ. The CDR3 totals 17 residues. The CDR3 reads CASSLYPTVPTNEKLFF. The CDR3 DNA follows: TGTGCCAGCAGCTTGTACCCGACCGTACCAACTAATGAAAAACTGTTTTTT.